This T cell receptor beta chain was identified during a study of Graves' ophthalmopathy and Graves' hyperthyroidism. This clonotype was detected once. Germline V gene lookup returns CDR1 SGHTA and CDR2 FQGTGA. The V end was cut by 6 bases, the J end by 8 bases, with 16 bases between. The CDR3 has 13 residues. As the template, RNA transcripts were used to amplify TCR beta CDR3 regions. RT-PCR in the first round used HTBI primers; a second-round multiplex PCR followed. TCRdb analysed the multiplex PCR reads with MiXCR anew, one entry per CDR3 protein. The sample yields a few hundred thousand distinct CDR3 sequences, less than 40% seen once.

The V gene is TRBV7-3, the J gene TRBJ1-2, with D maybe TRBD1 (5 bases). The sample consisted of peripheral blood or thyroid tissue (not recorded which). The clonotype originates from an adult man with Graves' hyperthyroidism. In DNA, the CDR3 is TGTGCCAGCAGGTACGGCAGGGACGGGGGCTACACCTTC. It codes for CASRYGRDGGYTF.